Each of the 16 T cell receptor beta chains below was sequenced from the same sample in a study of T cell responses to AZD1222 COVID-19 vaccine. Sequenced by immunoSEQ multiplex PCR; TCRdb stores in-frame clones only, minus some. The top ten clones hold more than 0.7% of a sample with 130,000 or so clones, approximately 95% of them seen once. Specimen: peripheral blood, collected on day 0 of MenACWY control vaccination. The source of these receptors is an adult in good health.

The V gene is TRBV7-2, the J gene TRBJ1-1; perhaps TRBD1 as D (5 bases). The germline V and J ends were trimmed by 5 bases and 5 bases, with 12 bases remaining between them. CDR3 length equals 13 residues. Germline loops: CDR1 SGHTA, CDR2 FQGNSA. CDR3 protein: CASSTDPGTEAFF. The CDR3, as DNA: TGTGCCAGCAGCACAGACCCAGGGACTGAAGCTTTCTTT.

The CDR3 region is CASRLDRAGEQYF. The CDR3 DNA sequence: TGTGCCAGCAGACTGGACAGGGCAGGCGAGCAGTACTTC. The V and J genes are TRBV7-9 and TRBJ2-7; 8 bases fit TRBD1. Trimming took 6 bases from V and 6 from J; bases not matched to a gene: 7. CDR1 is SEHNR and CDR2 is FQNEAQ in the germline V gene (reference sequence). The CDR3 contains 13 residues.

The rearrangement links TRBV6-7 to TRBJ2-5, with 8 bases that match TRBD2. TRBV6-7 counts as an open reading frame of uncertain function. V lost 2 bases, J lost 4 bases, and 6 bases stayed unmatched. The CDR3 contains 15 residues. The CDR3 sequence is CASSYKAGGRETQYF. The CDR3, as DNA: TGTGCCAGCAGTTACAAGGCGGGAGGCAGAGAGACCCAGTACTTC.

The chain combines TRBV30 with TRBJ1-2; TRBD1 agrees at 7 bases. The CDR3 is 11 amino acids. The V segment lost 8 bases and the J segment 7 bases; nucleotides outside the gene matches: 7. The germline gives CDR1 GTSNPN, CDR2 SVGIG (reference sequence). The chain's CDR3 is CAGYRGAGYTF. DNA of the CDR3: TGTGCCGGATACAGGGGAGCTGGCTACACCTTC.

The J gene is TRBJ1-1, the V gene TRBV3-1 (or the pseudogene TRBV3-2); tentatively, D is TRBD1 (6 bases). Germline V gene data show CDR1 as LGHDT and CDR2 as YNNKEL (reference sequence). V lost 5 bases to trimming and J lost 6 bases, with 13 bases between them. The CDR3 extends over 13 amino acids. As DNA, the CDR3 is TGTGCCAGCAGCTTCAGGGGTTACCCTGAAGCTTTCTTT. The encoded protein is CASSFRGYPEAFF.

The J gene is TRBJ2-1, the V gene TRBV2; D unresolved. Trimming stripped 4 bases from V and 6 bases from J, with 7 bases between. The germline CDR1 and CDR2 sequences are SNHLY and FYNNEI. The CDR3 is 12 amino acids. The CDR3 nucleotides read TGTGCCAGCAGTGGCGTGGGCAATGAGCAGTTCTTC. This codes for CASSGVGNEQFF.

The J gene is TRBJ2-5, the V gene TRBV11-2, with 11 bases fitting TRBD2. CDR3 length: 19 amino acids. After removal of 3 bases from V and 3 bases from J, the junction contained 15 bases not matched to a gene. Germline values: CDR1 SGHAT, CDR2 FQNNGV. CDR3 nucleotides: TGTGCCAGCAGCTTCCCGCACCAGGAGACTAGCGGGGCGAAAGAGACCCAGTACTTC. This codes for CASSFPHQETSGAKETQYF.

The V and J genes are TRBV3-1 (or the pseudogene TRBV3-2) and TRBJ2-3; D gene unclear. Per germline, CDR1 LGHDT and CDR2 YNNKEL (reference sequence). Trimming removed 0 bases at V and 7 bases at J, with 5 bases between. This CDR3 region has 12 residues. CDR3 loop: CASSQDSYTQYF. CDR3 nucleotide sequence: TGTGCCAGCAGCCAAGACTCCTATACGCAGTATTTT.

The chain employs TRBV4-1 and TRBJ1-2; D is undetermined. This CDR3 spans 17 amino acids. V was shortened by 5 bases and J by 3 bases, with 22 bases between the two germline ends. CDR1 is MGHRA, CDR2 YSYEKL, per germline. The chain's CDR3 is CASSTKWALGGDYGYTF. In nucleotides, the CDR3 is TGCGCCAGCAGCACCAAATGGGCGTTGGGCGGGGACTATGGCTACACCTTC.

The CDR3 loop is CASSLRTAGPGGYTF. CDR3 nucleotides: TGTGCCAGCAGTTTACGAACGGCGGGGCCGGGGGGCTACACCTTC. The genes are TRBV6-5 and TRBJ1-2; weak D call: TRBD1 (5 bases). Germline CDR1 reads MNHEY; CDR2 reads SVGAGI. The CDR3 totals 15 residues. Trimming removed 4 bases from V and 8 bases from J, with 20 bases in between.

The J gene is TRBJ2-2, the V gene TRBV6-5; 7 nucleotides align to TRBD1. This CDR3 region has 15 residues. The germline gives CDR1 MNHEY, CDR2 SVGAGI. Germline trimming cut 6 bases from V and 4 bases from J; bases unmatched to any gene: 8. CDR3 sequence (DNA): TGTGCCAGCAGGCGCACAGGGGCCGGCACCGGGGAGCTGTTTTTT. It specifies CASRRTGAGTGELFF.

The V gene is TRBV28, the J gene TRBJ2-5, with TRBD1 as a possible D gene (7 bases). Germline lookup yields CDR1 MDHEN and CDR2 SYDVKM. This CDR3 spans 20 amino acids. Trimming pared 7 bases from V and 0 bases from J, leaving 30 bases between. This CDR3 is CASIGGQDEWGATYQETQYF. Written as DNA, the CDR3 is TGTGCCAGCATCGGCGGACAGGACGAATGGGGGGCGACGTACCAAGAGACCCAGTACTTC. Complete variable domain (other parts from reference TRBV28 and TRBJ2-5): DVKVTQSSRYLVKRTGEKVFLECVQDMDHENMFWYRQDPGLGLRLIYFSYDVKMKEKGDIPEGYSVSREKKERFSLILESASTNQTSMYLCASIGGQDEWGATYQETQYFGPGTRLLVL.

This clone was picked up a small number of times. The V call is TRBV30, the J call TRBJ1-5; 9 bases agree with TRBD1. Germline-derived CDR1 and CDR2 are GTSNPN and SVGIG (reference sequence). The V gene end was trimmed by 1 base and the J gene end by 9 bases; junction bases not matched to a gene: 10. This CDR3 has 15 amino acids. The CDR3 protein is CAWSDLPDRGSPQHF. Here the CDR3 DNA reads TGTGCCTGGAGTGACTTGCCTGACAGGGGGTCGCCCCAGCATTTT.

The gene calls are TRBV7-9 and TRBJ2-7, with a tentative D call TRBD1 (5 bases). The V and J ends lost 0 bases and 4 bases respectively, with 7 bases between them. Looked up from germline, CDR1 is SEHNR and CDR2 is FQNEAQ (reference sequence). There are 13 residues in the CDR3. The CDR3 nucleotides are TGTGCCAGCAGCTTAGCGGCAGGGTACGAGCAGTACTTC. It encodes CASSLAAGYEQYF.

The rearrangement uses TRBV11-2 and TRBJ2-1, with D unresolved. This CDR3 region has 11 residues. Germline-derived CDR1 and CDR2 are SGHAT and FQNNGV. Trimming took off 6 bases at V and 4 bases at J, with 4 bases between the two ends. CDR3 DNA: TGTGCCAGCAGACATTACAATGAGCAGTTCTTC. Its translation is CASRHYNEQFF.

The V gene is TRBV7-9, the J gene TRBJ1-2, with D possibly being TRBD1 (6 bases). Germline V gene data show CDR1 as SEHNR and CDR2 as FQNEAQ (reference sequence). The CDR3 is 14 amino acids. The V end was cut by 5 bases, the J end by 7 bases, with 17 bases between. The CDR3 sequence is CASSPSGGQGGYTF. CDR3 DNA sequence: TGTGCCAGCAGCCCCTCCGGGGGGCAAGGTGGCTACACCTTC.